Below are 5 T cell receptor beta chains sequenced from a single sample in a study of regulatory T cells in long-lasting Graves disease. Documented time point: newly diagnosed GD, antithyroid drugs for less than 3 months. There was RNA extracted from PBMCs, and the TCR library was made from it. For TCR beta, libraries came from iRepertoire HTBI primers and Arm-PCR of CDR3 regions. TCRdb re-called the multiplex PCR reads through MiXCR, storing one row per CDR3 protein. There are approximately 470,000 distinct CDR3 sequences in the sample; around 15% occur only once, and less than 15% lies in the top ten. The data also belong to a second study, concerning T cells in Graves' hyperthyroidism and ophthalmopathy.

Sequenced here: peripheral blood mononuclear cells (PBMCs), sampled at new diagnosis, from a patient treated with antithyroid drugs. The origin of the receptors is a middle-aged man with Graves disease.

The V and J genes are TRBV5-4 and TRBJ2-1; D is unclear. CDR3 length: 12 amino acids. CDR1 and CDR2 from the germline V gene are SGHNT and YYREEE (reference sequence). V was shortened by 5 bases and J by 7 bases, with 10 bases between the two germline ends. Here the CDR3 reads CASSSSGNEQFF. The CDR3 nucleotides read TGTGCCAGCAGTTCATCGGGTAATGAGCAGTTCTTC. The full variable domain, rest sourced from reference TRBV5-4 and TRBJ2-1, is ETGVTQSPTHLIKTRGQQVTLRCSSQSGHNTVSWYQQALGQGPQFIFQYYREEENGRGNFPPRFSGLQFPNYSSELNVNALELDDSALYLCASSSSGNEQFFGPGTRLTVL.

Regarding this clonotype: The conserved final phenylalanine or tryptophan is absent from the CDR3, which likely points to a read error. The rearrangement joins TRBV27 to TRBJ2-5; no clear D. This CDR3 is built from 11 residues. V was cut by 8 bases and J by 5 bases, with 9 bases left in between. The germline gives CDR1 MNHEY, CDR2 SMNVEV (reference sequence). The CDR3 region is CASSSRETQYV. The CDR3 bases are TGTGCCAGCTCTTCTCGGGAGACCCAGTACGTC.

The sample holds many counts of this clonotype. The CDR3 loop is CAIRTGGTEAFF. CDR3 nucleotides: TGTGCCATCAGGACAGGGGGGACTGAAGCTTTCTTT. V usage is TRBV10-3 and J usage is TRBJ1-1, with 9 nucleotides matching TRBD1. This CDR3 has 12 residues. The germline V gene has CDR1 ENHRY and CDR2 SYGVKD. V lost 6 bases and J lost 5; bases outside the gene matches: 1.

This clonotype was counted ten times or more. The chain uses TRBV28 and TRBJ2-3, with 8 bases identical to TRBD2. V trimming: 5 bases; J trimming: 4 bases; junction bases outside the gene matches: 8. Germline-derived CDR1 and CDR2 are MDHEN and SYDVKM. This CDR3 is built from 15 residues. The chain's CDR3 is CASSPAGEGADTQYF. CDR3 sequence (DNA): TGTGCCAGCAGTCCAGCGGGAGAAGGGGCAGATACGCAGTATTTT.

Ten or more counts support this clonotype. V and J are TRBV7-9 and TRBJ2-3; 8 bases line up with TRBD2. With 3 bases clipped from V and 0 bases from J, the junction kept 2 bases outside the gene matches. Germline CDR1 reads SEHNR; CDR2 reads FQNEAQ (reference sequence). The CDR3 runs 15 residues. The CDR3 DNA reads TGTGCCAGCAGCTTTAGCGGGGCTAGCACAGATACGCAGTATTTT. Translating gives CASSFSGASTDTQYF.